This TCR beta chain was sequenced during a study of PD-L1 blockade in urothelial cancer. Specified time point: pretreatment peripheral blood. Patients yielded 1 to 8 samples each, pretreatment and on-treatment. The data were produced by immunoSEQ multiplex PCR, yet TCRdb's version contains in-frame clones alone and is incomplete. This sample has tens of thousands of clones, with 84% found just once. The specimen was PBMCs, collected around atezolizumab (anti-PD-L1) treatment. The clonotype was recovered from a woman aged 70-85 years with urothelial cancer.

The CDR3 loop is CASSLELTNNEQFF. DNA of the CDR3: TGTGCCAGCAGCTTAGAGCTGACAAACAATGAGCAGTTCTTC. This chain links TRBV7-8 with TRBJ2-1; D not resolved. The CDR3 has 14 residues. V lost 1 base, J lost 5 bases, and 9 bases lay in between. CDR1 is SGHVS and CDR2 is FQNEAQ in the germline V gene.